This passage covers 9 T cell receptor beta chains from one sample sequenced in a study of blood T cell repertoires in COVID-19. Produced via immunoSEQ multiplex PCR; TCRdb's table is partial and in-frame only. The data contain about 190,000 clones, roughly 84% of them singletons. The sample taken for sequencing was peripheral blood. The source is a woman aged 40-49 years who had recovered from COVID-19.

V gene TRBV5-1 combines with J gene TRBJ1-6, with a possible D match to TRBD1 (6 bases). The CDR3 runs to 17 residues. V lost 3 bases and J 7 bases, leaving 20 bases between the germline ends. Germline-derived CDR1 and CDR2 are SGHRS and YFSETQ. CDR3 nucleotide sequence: TGCGCCAGCAGCTCCCCCCGGGACACCGAAGAGAATTCACCCCTCCACTTT. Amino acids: CASSSPRDTEENSPLHF.

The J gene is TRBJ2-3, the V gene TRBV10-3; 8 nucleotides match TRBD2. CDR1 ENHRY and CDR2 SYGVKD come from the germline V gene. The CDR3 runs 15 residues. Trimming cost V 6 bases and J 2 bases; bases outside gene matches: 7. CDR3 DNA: TGTGCCATCAGCGCTAGCGGGTCCCACACAGATACGCAGTATTTT. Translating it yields CAISASGSHTDTQYF.

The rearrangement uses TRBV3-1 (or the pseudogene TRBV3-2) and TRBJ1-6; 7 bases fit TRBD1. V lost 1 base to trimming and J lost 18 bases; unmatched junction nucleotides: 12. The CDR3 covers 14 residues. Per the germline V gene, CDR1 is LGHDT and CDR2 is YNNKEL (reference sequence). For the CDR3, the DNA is TGTGCCAGCAGCCAAGCCCAAAGCGGACAGGACCCCCACTTT. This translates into CASSQAQSGQDPHF.

The CDR3 DNA reads TGTGCCAGCAGTTTTTTACGACAGGGGGGTTCCTACGAGCAGTACTTC. It yields the protein CASSFLRQGGSYEQYF. The chain joins TRBV27 to TRBJ2-7; TRBD1 matches at 9 bases. V was clipped by 3 bases and J by 1 base; unmatched bases: 7. The CDR3 totals 16 residues. Germline V gene lookup returns CDR1 MNHEY and CDR2 SMNVEV (reference sequence).

The CDR3 DNA is TGTGCCTGGAAACTAGCGGGAGGGCCGGTCGGGGAGCTGTTTTTT. It codes for CAWKLAGGPVGELFF. The chain carries TRBV30 and TRBJ2-2; 13 bases map to TRBD2. Germline V lookup: CDR1 GTSNPN, CDR2 SVGIG (reference sequence). J was trimmed by 7 bases and V by 4 bases; bases with no gene match: 6. The CDR3 is 15 amino acids.

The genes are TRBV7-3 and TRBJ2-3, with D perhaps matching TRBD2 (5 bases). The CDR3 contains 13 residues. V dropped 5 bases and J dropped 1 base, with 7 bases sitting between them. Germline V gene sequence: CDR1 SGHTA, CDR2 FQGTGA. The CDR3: CASSQAGTDTQYF. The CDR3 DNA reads TGTGCCAGCAGCCAAGCGGGCACAGATACGCAGTATTTT.

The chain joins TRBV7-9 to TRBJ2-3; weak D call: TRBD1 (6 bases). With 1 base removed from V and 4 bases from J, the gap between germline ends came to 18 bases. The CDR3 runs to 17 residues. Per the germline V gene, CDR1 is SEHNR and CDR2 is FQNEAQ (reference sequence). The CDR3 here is CASSLGMGTPGPDTQYF. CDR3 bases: TGTGCCAGCAGCTTAGGAATGGGGACACCCGGCCCAGATACGCAGTATTTT.

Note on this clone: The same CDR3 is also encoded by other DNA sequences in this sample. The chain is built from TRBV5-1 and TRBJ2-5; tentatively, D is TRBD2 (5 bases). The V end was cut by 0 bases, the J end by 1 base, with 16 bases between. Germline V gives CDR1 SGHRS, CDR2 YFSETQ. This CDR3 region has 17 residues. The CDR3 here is CASSLALAGGPQETQYF. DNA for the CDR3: TGCGCCAGCAGCTTGGCCCTTGCGGGCGGGCCCCAAGAGACCCAGTACTTC.

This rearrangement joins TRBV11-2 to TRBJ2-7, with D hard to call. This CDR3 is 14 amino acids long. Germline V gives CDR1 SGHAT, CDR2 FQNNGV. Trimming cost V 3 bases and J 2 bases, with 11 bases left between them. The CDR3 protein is CASSLERVAYEQYF. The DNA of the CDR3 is TGTGCCAGCAGCTTGGAACGGGTTGCCTACGAGCAGTACTTC.